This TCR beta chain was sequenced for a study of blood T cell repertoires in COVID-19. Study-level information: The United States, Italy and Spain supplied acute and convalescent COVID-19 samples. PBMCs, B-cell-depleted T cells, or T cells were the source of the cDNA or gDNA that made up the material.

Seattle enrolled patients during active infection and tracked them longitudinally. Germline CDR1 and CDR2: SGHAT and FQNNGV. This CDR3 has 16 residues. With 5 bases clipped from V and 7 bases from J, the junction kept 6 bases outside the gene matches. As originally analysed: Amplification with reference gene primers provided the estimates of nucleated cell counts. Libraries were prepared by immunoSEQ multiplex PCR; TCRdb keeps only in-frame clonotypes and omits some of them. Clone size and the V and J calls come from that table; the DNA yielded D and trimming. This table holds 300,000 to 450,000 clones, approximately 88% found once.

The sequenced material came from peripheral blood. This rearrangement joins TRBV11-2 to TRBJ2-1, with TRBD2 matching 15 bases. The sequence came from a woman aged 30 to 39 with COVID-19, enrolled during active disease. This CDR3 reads CASSPGTSGRRNEQFF. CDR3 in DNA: TGTGCCAGCAGCCCCGGGACTAGCGGGAGGAGGAATGAGCAGTTCTTC.